This entry concerns a single TCR beta chain. These data are taken from a study of cytomegalovirus exposure and HLA in healthy donors. Primers for the PCR totalled 60 Vbeta and 13 Jbeta. The method was immunoSEQ multiplex PCR; TCRdb's version includes in-frame clones alone and lacks a portion of them. This sample has approximately 150,000 clones; over 60% occur once, and the top ten carry around 6%. Germline V gene data show CDR1 as LNHDA and CDR2 as SQIVND (reference sequence). This CDR3 is built from 16 residues. V gave up 1 base and J gave up 2 bases, with 11 bases separating them. The sequence was collected from a woman aged 60-70 years in good health and CMV-seronegative. Sequences were obtained from PBMCs. This chain links TRBV19 with TRBJ2-2; D is possibly TRBD1 (5 bases). For the CDR3, the DNA is TGTGCCAGTAGTATAGTATCTGGGGCTAACACCGGGGAGCTGTTTTTT. It codes for CASSIVSGANTGELFF.